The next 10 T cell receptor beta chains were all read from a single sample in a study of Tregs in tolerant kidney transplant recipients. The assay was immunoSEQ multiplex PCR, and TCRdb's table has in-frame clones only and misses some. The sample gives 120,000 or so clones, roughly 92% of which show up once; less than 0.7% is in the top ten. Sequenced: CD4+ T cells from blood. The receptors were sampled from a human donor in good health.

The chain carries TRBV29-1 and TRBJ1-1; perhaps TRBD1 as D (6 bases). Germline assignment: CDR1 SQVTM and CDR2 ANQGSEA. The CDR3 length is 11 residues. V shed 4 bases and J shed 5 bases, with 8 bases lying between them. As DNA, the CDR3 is TGCAGCGTTGCGAGGGGGACTGAAGCTTTCTTT. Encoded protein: CSVARGTEAFF.

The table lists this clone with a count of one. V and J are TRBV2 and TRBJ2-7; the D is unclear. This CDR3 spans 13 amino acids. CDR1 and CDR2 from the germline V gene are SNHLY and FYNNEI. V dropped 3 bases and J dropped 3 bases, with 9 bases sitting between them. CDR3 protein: CASSESQYYEQYF. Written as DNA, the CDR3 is TGTGCCAGCAGTGAGTCACAGTACTACGAGCAGTACTTC.

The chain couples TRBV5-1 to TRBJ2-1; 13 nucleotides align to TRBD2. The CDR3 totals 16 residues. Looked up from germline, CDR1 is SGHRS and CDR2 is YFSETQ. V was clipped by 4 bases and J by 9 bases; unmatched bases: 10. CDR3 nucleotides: TGCGCCAGCAGCCTAGGACTAGCGGGAGAATTTGGTGAGCAGTTCTTC. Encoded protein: CASSLGLAGEFGEQFF.

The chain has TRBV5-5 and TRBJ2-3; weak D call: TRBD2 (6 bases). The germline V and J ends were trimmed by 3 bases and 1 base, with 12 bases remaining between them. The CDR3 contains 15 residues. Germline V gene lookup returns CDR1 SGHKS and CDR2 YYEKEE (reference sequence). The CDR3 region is CASSSTSSGTDTQYF. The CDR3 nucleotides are TGTGCCAGCAGCTCGACTAGTTCCGGCACAGATACGCAGTATTTT.

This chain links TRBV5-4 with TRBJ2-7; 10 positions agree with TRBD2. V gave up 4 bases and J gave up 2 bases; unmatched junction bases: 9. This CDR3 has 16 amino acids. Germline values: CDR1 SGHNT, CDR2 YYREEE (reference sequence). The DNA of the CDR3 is TGTGCCAGCAGCCTACCTAGCGGGAGTGGGGCCTACGAGCAGTACTTC. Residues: CASSLPSGSGAYEQYF.

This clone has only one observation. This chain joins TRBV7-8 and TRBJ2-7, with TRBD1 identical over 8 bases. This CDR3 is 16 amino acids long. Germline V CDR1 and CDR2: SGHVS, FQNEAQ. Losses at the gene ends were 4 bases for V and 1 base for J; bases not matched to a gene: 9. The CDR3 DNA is TGTGCCAGCAGCTCCAGCCGGGACAGGCGATCCTACGAGCAGTACTTC. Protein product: CASSSSRDRRSYEQYF. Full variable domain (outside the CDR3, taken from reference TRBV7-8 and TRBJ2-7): GAGVSQSPRYKVAKRGQDVALRCDPISGHVSLFWYQQALGQGPEFLTYFQNEAQLDKSGLPSDRFFAERPEGSVSTLKIQRTQQEDSAVYLCASSSSRDRRSYEQYFGPGTRLTVT.

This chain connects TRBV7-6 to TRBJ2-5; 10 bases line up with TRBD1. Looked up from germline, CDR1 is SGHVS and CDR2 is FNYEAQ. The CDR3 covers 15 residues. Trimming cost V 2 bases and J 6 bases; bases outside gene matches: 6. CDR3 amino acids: CASSLIGDRGQTQYF. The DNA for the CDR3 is TGTGCCAGCAGCTTAATCGGGGACAGGGGACAGACCCAGTACTTC.

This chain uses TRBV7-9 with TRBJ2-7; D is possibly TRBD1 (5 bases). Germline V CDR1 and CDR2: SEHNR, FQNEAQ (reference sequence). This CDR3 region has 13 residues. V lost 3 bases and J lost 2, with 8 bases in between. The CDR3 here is CASSLQGPYEQYF. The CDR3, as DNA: TGTGCCAGCAGCTTGCAGGGTCCCTACGAGCAGTACTTC.

The CDR3 DNA sequence: TGTGCCACAAGGGACAGGAGTAACACCGGGGAGCTGTTTTTT. Translated: CATRDRSNTGELFF. The chain employs TRBV25-1 and TRBJ2-2; 8 bases align to TRBD1. The germline V gene encodes CDR1 MGHDK and CDR2 SYGVNS. Trimming took 10 bases from V and 2 from J; bases not matched to a gene: 6. This CDR3 has 14 residues.

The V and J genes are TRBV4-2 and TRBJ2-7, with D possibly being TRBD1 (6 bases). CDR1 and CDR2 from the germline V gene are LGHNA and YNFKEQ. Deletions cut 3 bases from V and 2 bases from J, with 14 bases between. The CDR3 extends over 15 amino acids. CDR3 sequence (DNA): TGTGCCAGCAGCCATTCCGGGACACCCGCCTACGAGCAGTACTTC. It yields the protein CASSHSGTPAYEQYF.